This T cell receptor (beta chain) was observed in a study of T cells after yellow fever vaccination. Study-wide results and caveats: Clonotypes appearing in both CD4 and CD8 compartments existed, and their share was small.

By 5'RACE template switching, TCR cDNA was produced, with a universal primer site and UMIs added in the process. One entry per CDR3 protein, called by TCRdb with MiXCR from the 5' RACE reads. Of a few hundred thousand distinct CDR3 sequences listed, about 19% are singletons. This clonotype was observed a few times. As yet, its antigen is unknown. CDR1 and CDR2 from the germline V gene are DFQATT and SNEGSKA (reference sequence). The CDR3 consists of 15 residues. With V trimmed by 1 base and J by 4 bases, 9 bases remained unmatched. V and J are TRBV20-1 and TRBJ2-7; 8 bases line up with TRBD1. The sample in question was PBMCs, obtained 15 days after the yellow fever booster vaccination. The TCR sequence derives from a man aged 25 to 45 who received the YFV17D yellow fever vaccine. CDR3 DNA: TGCAGTGCTAGAGCCTCCACAGGGGGGACGTACGAGCAGTACTTC. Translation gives CSARASTGGTYEQYF.